This T cell receptor (beta chain) was sequenced in a study of cytomegalovirus exposure and HLA in healthy donors. The study's findings and limits: The study designated 150 or so TCR beta chains cytomegalovirus-associated.

Primers: 60 Vbeta forward and 13 Jbeta reverse. Here immunoSEQ multiplex PCR was the method, and the copy in TCRdb shows in-frame clones only, minus some. The sample records some 200,000 clones, roughly 84% being singletons. Germline V gene sequence: CDR1 LGHNT, CDR2 FRNRAP. The CDR3 is 14 residues long. Unmatched junction bases numbered 8, after V lost 6 bases and J lost 3 bases. With respect to this clone: Antigen: not known.

The chain carries TRBV12-5 and TRBJ2-7, with 7 bases identical to TRBD1. The sequencing input was PBMCs. This receptor was identified in a boy aged 2 to 10 in good health and CMV-seronegative. CDR3 DNA: TGTGCTAGTGGCCCCGGGACAGTCAACTACGAGCAGTACTTC. Protein sequence: CASGPGTVNYEQYF.